The 11 T cell receptor beta chains in this list originate from one sample, sequenced in a study of cytomegalovirus exposure and HLA in healthy donors. PCR amplification relied on 60 Vbeta primers (plus 13 Jbeta primers). TCRdb's copy holds only in-frame clones and misses some; the assay was immunoSEQ multiplex PCR. This table holds 150,000 or so clones, roughly 80% found once. Sequencing was done on a sample of PBMCs. The receptor source for this set is a woman aged 18-35 years in good health and CMV-seropositive.

The rearrangement joins TRBV11-2 to TRBJ2-7; the match to TRBD1 covers 8 bases. The V segment lost 5 bases and the J segment 3 bases; nucleotides outside the gene matches: 6. CDR1 is SGHAT and CDR2 is FQNNGV in the germline V gene. The CDR3 extends over 14 amino acids. The CDR3 protein is CASSDTTGGYEQYF. CDR3 in DNA: TGTGCCAGCAGCGACACCACAGGGGGCTACGAGCAGTACTTC.

V and J are TRBV28 and TRBJ2-2; perhaps TRBD1 as D (6 bases). Germline CDR1 is MDHEN and CDR2 is SYDVKM. V was shortened by 5 bases and J by 4 bases, with 14 bases between the two germline ends. CDR3 size: 15 residues. CDR3 bases: TGTGCCAGCAGTCGACCAGTAGGGGGCACCGGGGAGCTGTTTTTT. This sequence encodes CASSRPVGGTGELFF.

This chain connects TRBV5-1 to TRBJ2-6, with 8 bases lining up with TRBD2. V shed 4 bases, J shed 0 bases, and the junction held 3 bases outside the gene matches. The CDR3 contains 16 residues. Germline V gene lookup returns CDR1 SGHRS and CDR2 YFSETQ. This CDR3 reads CASSPSGGSGANVLTF. As DNA, the CDR3 is TGCGCCAGCAGCCCGAGCGGGGGCTCTGGGGCCAACGTCCTGACTTTC.

The chain employs TRBV5-8 and TRBJ1-6, with a possible D match to TRBD1 (6 bases). Germline V gives CDR1 SGHTS, CDR2 YDEGEE. The length of the CDR3 is 18 residues. V was cut by 0 bases and J by 5 bases, with 18 bases left in between. The CDR3 spells CASSLAELGGTNNSPLHF. DNA for the CDR3: TGTGCCAGCAGCTTGGCCGAGTTAGGGGGTACCAATAATTCACCCCTCCACTTT.

The CDR3, as DNA: TGCGCCAGCAGCCTCCCGGGACAGGGAGAGGGAAACACCATATATTTT. Protein: CASSLPGQGEGNTIYF. The chain combines TRBV5-1 with TRBJ1-3; TRBD1 aligns across 9 bases. Trimming cost V 4 bases and J 4 bases; bases outside gene matches: 9. Germline assignment: CDR1 SGHRS and CDR2 YFSETQ. The CDR3 consists of 16 residues.

V is TRBV5-4 and J is TRBJ2-1; 7 bases fit TRBD1. Trimming at V came to 2 bases and at J to 6 bases, leaving 2 bases not matched to a gene. The CDR3 runs to 13 residues. Germline lookup yields CDR1 SGHNT and CDR2 YYREEE (reference sequence). The CDR3 sequence is CASSFDRANEQFF. CDR3 nucleotide sequence: TGTGCCAGCAGCTTTGACAGGGCCAATGAGCAGTTCTTC.

With regard to this clone: The junction and the germline gene differ at one end; a read error may be behind it. The chain is built from TRBV11-2 and TRBJ2-4; D ambiguous. CDR1 is SGHAT and CDR2 is FQNNGV in the germline V gene. The CDR3 contains 12 residues. The CDR3 DNA is TGTGCCAGCAGCTTGGGTGTCGGCGTGGCGGACTTC. It is translated as CASSLGVGVADF.

This clone appeared a single time. The CDR3 DNA sequence: TGTGCCAGCAGCGTAGAAGGGGGACCAATGAATGAGCAGTTCTTC. This translates into CASSVEGGPMNEQFF. The chain couples TRBV9 to TRBJ2-1; D is possibly TRBD1 (6 bases). V shed 0 bases and J shed 7 bases, with 14 bases lying between them. The CDR3 is 15 residues long. CDR1 is SGDLS and CDR2 is YYNGEE in the germline V gene.

The V and J genes are TRBV6-5 and TRBJ2-7, with D possibly being TRBD2 (5 bases). The CDR3 runs 16 residues. Looked up from germline, CDR1 is MNHEY and CDR2 is SVGAGI. Trimming cost V 0 bases and J 2 bases, with 14 bases left between them. The CDR3 nucleotides read TGTGCCAGCAGTTACTCGATACTAGACTCCCCCTACGAGCAGTACTTC. This codes for CASSYSILDSPYEQYF.

V is TRBV4-3 and J is TRBJ2-7; 13 positions agree with TRBD2. The V gene end was trimmed by 1 base and the J gene end by 1 base; junction bases not matched to a gene: 7. The CDR3 length is 18 residues. Germline V gene sequence: CDR1 LGHNA, CDR2 YSLEER. CDR3 nucleotides: TGCGCCAGCAGCCAAGGGACTAGCGGGGGTTACCCTTCCTACGAGCAGTACTTC. Its translation: CASSQGTSGGYPSYEQYF.

J is TRBJ1-2 and V is TRBV6-6; possibly TRBD1 for D (6 bases). V shed 0 bases and J shed 6 bases, with 11 bases lying between them. Germline V gives CDR1 MNHNY, CDR2 SVGAGI (reference sequence). The CDR3 loop spans 14 amino acids. The CDR3 loop is CASSYSKAGDGYTF. CDR3 in DNA: TGTGCCAGCAGTTACTCGAAAGCAGGGGATGGCTACACCTTC.